The T cell receptor beta chain under discussion was sequenced for a study of CD8 T cells in Susac syndrome (dated by TCRdb to between 2018 and 2020). Looking at the study overall: Whether CD8+ T cell activation and differentiation in Susac syndrome was antigen driven was tested using repertoire sequencing. The clonality of the CD8+ T cell repertoire was compared across about a dozen healthy donors, some 14 Susac syndrome patients and fewer than 16 multiple sclerosis patients. Broad study findings and their caveats: The number of individuals in the TCR sequencing and HLA analysis was acknowledged as relatively small.

About this clonotype: The clone's antigen remains unknown. No qualities accompany the bases; no much larger clone lies one base away.

RNA was extracted with the RNeasy kit and about 0.45 to 1 ug was reverse transcribed using random hexamers. TCR beta CDR3 regions were amplified with the immunoSEQ multiplex PCR assay covering 54 Vbeta and 13 Jbeta segments. PCR amplification bias was corrected by using a synthetic template baseline for primer optimization and computational correction. As for the original processing: Reads were assigned to V, D and J genes according to IMGT and analyzed in immunoSEQ Analyzer, with only productive sequences retained. Clonality was computed as one minus Shannon entropy normalized by log2 of the number of productive unique sequences. For each patient and control, public and private clones were evaluated within the 100 most prevalent clones. Susac-specific clones were defined as absent from healthy and MS cohorts, some 1,000 published viral clones and other ImmuneACCESS disease sequences. Using fastp trimming at Q25 and MiXCR clonotype assembly, TCRdb reanalyzed the public sequencing data and kept in-frame beta chains. Duplicate CDR3 protein sequences are folded into a single record with the most common DNA and genes. What appears here as the V and J calls and clone size reflects TCRdb's work, not the paper's. Counted in this sample were a few hundred thousand distinct CDR3 sequences; 89% of them appeared once. Approximately 0.18% of the sample comes from the top ten.

Peripheral blood CD8+ and CD4+ T cells from healthy donors, Susac syndrome patients and multiple sclerosis patients were profiled by high-throughput TCR beta sequencing. The multiple sclerosis controls were treatment-naive patients whose relapsing-remitting disease, either stable or active, fulfilled the revised McDonald criteria. Bulk CD8+ and CD4+ T cells were purified by magnetic negative isolation, while CD8+ TEMRA cells were enriched using FACS. Blood was drawn into EDTA tubes, processed within 24 hours, and PBMCs were isolated by density gradient centrifugation. PBMCs destined for TCR sequencing were cryopreserved in liquid nitrogen and later thawed in a 37 °C water bath. The sorted or isolated CD4+, CD8+ and CD8+ TEMRA cells reached a purity of at least 90%. The germline V gene supplies CDR1 MNHNS and CDR2 SASEGT. From V the trimming removes 0 bases and from J it removes 6 bases, while the gene matches leave 6 bases of the junction unaccounted for. The CDR3, cysteine through phenylalanine, is 16 amino acids long. The only DNA kept is the CDR3, 48 bases in frame from the first base.

This chain is built from TRBV6-1 and TRBJ2-3, with TRBD2 matching 10 junction bases. The sample taken for sequencing was CD8+ T cells from PBMCs. The source is a human donor with multiple sclerosis. The CDR3 protein: CASSEALAGAGDTQYF. In nucleotide form, the sequence is TGTGCCAGCAGTGAAGCTCTAGCGGGAGCAGGGGATACGCAGTATTTT.